Listed below are T cell receptor beta chains from one sample, sequenced in a study of T cells expressing NK-cell markers. Using the 5' RACE reads, TCRdb records one entry per CDR3 protein without DNA. This listing includes 500,000 to 700,000 distinct CDR3 sequences. The sequenced sample was blood T cells: a sorted CD56 or NKG2C T cell subset, CD4+ or CD8+ T cells, or bulk PBMC T cells (not recorded which). These receptors originate from a man between 18 and 29 years old in good health. CDR3s include the opening cysteine and the closing phenylalanine or tryptophan.

>TRBV18|TRBJ2-1
CASSPPGTSGRLQFF
>TRBV20-1|TRBJ2-3
CSASKRPVVVSDTQYF
>TRBV11-2|TRBJ2-5
CASSLGVGMETQYF
>TRBV11-2|TRBJ1-2
CASSLGDRGYGYTF
>TRBV20-1|TRBJ2-3
CSARVSFGQSTDTQYF
>TRBV7-6|TRBJ2-2
CASSSVQGPNTGELFF
>TRBV5-8|TRBJ1-5
CASSVTGAWAGSQPQHF
>TRBV6-5|TRBJ2-6
CASTESSGANVLTF
>TRBV5-8|TRBJ2-7
CASSDLGTPYEQYF
>TRBV5-1|TRBJ2-3
CASTTDVRGDTQYF
>TRBV4-3|TRBJ2-1
CASSQEGRDFYNEQFF
>TRBV29-1|TRBJ1-1
CSVEGVGTGGMKTEAFF
>TRBV11-2|TRBJ2-4
CASSLTRQGAKNIQYF
>TRBV3-1|TRBJ1-5
CASSQSAFRYSNQPQHF
>TRBV10-3|TRBJ2-3
CAISGVSGVTDTQYF
>TRBV20-1|TRBJ1-2
CSARGRTGYGYTF
>TRBV12-3/TRBV12-4|TRBJ1-5
CASSPIQGAHQPQHF
>TRBV27|TRBJ2-7
CASSLTGSRYEQYF
>TRBV29-1|TRBJ2-1
CSVVDLVDEQFF
>TRBV5-1|TRBJ2-5
CASSSGLAVQETQYF